The T cell receptor (beta chain) under discussion was sequenced for a study of shared clonotypes between healthy human individuals. Broader study findings: Naive subsets generally had larger estimated richness than memory subsets. Incompleteness in sorted-subset sequencing, despite large depth, was shown by rarefaction.

The material for each subset, its genomic DNA, was split evenly across several immunoSEQ plates. The repertoire was sequenced with immunoSEQ multiplex PCR; TCRdb's copy has only in-frame clones and lacks some. The profile covers fewer than 1.6 million clones, with about 98.5% appearing a single time and approximately 0.38% taken by the ten largest. Adult Caucasians living in Nashville, Tennessee made up all of the donors. A note on this clone: Its antigen remains unknown.

The germline gives CDR1 SGHAT, CDR2 FQNNGV. The V segment lost 8 bases and the J segment 2 bases; nucleotides outside the gene matches: 17. This CDR3 is 17 amino acids long. This sequence originates from a man aged 30 to 45 in good health. Sequencing was done on a sample of naive CD4+ T cells sorted from blood. Subset meaning: CD45RA+ positively selected. The V gene is TRBV11-2, the J gene TRBJ2-7; TRBD1 aligns across 8 bases. The CDR3 spells CASPRVQDRENAYEQYF. The CDR3 DNA reads as TGTGCCAGCCCCCGGGTACAGGACAGGGAGAATGCCTACGAGCAGTACTTC.